Below, one T cell receptor (beta chain) is given with its context. Its antigen has not been determined. No qualities accompany the bases; no much larger clone lies one base away. The CDR3 regions of human TCRbeta chains were subjected to immunosequencing. The study's own analysis went as follows. TCRs in the repertoires were matched against a reference library of SARS-CoV-2-specific TCRs that had been generated with the MIRA antigen-specificity platform. Breadth was defined as the fraction of unique TCRs that were SARS-CoV-2-associated, and depth was defined as the fraction of total T cells that were SARS-CoV-2-associated. Using the MIRA data, every spike-specific TCR was mapped to the spike region that the TCR reacted to and assigned to either a CD4 or a CD8 class. Log10-transformed breadth and depth values were compared by one-way ANOVA with Sidak's multiple comparisons tests. The table comes from immuneACCESS by way of TCRdb, which keeps in-frame sequences with V and J called. Part of the clones is missing from these tables; in studies checked, under half for an unresolved V gene and the rest for unknown reasons. The V and J calls and clone size are taken from that table; D and trimming were inferred from the DNA. The table for this sample lists 150,000 to 160,000 clones; roughly nine tenths of them were counted only once. Approximately 20% of the sample is taken by the ten largest.

What the time point label conveys for this sample: baseline before first vaccination. Vaccinee samples were obtained from the UK trials COV001 and COV002, which included a single-blind randomized controlled phase 2/3 trial of AZD1222 (ChAdOx1 nCoV-19) in healthy adults. Trial participant PBMC samples were collected at day 0 and day 28 after the second dose for TCRbeta chain sequencing. The data are from a study of T cell responses to AZD1222 COVID-19 vaccine (TCRdb year 2021). With respect to the entire study: AZD1222 recipients whose second dose came at about 4 weeks and those whose second dose came at about 12 weeks were combined into one group, since spike-specific TCR depth and breadth did not differ between the two schedules. TCR sequencing was performed for roughly 250 trial participants, of whom 200 to 210 were given two doses of AZD1222 and around 26 were given two doses of MenACWY control vaccine. Trial participants were enrolled by age into 18-55, 56-69 and 70-plus year subgroups, with about 150, 28 and 57 TCR-sequenced participants respectively. Broader findings and caveats from the paper: Vaccine-associated CD4 TCRs spanned the whole spike protein, with dominant responses in regions 160-218 and 743-854. Because no day 14 peak-response samples were available, repertoires were characterized only after the peak T cell response. Reportedly, almost half of the unique spike-specific TCRs recognized epitopes lying outside the regions that are mutated in the B.1.351 and B.1.1.7 variants. Participants were mostly white British, with more females than males. The authors suggested clonal diversity may have been underestimated. A significant rise in spike-specific TCR breadth and depth was observed after two AZD1222 doses relative to day 0 and relative to MenACWY recipients. The 56-69-year group was small, and its depth increase did not reach significance, likely because of low power. Only five or six AZD1222 recipients were SARS-CoV-2 seropositive at baseline, limiting conclusions about previously exposed vaccinees.

Reading the germline V gene gives CDR1 MDHEN and CDR2 SYDVKM. V is pruned by 4 bases and J by 7 bases, leaving 14 bases of the junction without a gene match. From cysteine to phenylalanine, the CDR3 is 16 amino acids long. Only the CDR3 portion is preserved as DNA: 48 bases, with reading frame beginning at the first base. The sequence links TRBV28 to TRBJ1-2, and 8 bases in between align with TRBD1. This receptor was obtained from an adult in good health. The material sequenced was peripheral blood, taken on day 0 of AZD1222 vaccination. DNA sequence: TGTGCCAGCAGTTCTCACGGTGGGGCAGGGGGCGGTGGCTACACCTTC. It codes for CASSSHGGAGGGGYTF.